A single sample is the source of the 10 T cell receptor beta chains below, sequenced in a study of blood T cell repertoires in COVID-19. Here immunoSEQ multiplex PCR was the method, and the copy in TCRdb shows in-frame clones only, minus some. The table lists 110,000 or so clones, over 70% of them singletons. Sequencing was performed on peripheral blood. Source of these receptors: a human donor in a cohort sampled during active or convalescent COVID-19.

The V and J genes are TRBV5-6 and TRBJ1-4; no definite D call. The CDR3 runs to 14 residues. Per germline, CDR1 SGHDT and CDR2 YYEEEE. V lost 4 bases, J lost 7 bases, and 14 bases lay in between. Here the CDR3 reads CASSRTGLIEKLFF. CDR3 DNA sequence: TGTGCCAGCAGCCGAACCGGGTTGATTGAAAAACTGTTTTTT.

The CDR3 DNA reads as TGTGCCAGCTCACCATACAGGGAACTTAGCAATCAGCCCCAGCATTTT. Its translation: CASSPYRELSNQPQHF. The rearrangement links TRBV18 to TRBJ1-5; tentatively, D is TRBD1 (6 bases). Trimming pared 2 bases from V and 0 bases from J, leaving 11 bases between. Germline V CDR1 and CDR2: KGHSH, LQKENI. The CDR3 covers 16 residues.

A few counts support this clone. The J gene is TRBJ1-2, the V gene TRBV6-2 or TRBV6-3; 7 bases fit TRBD1. The CDR3 sequence is 17 residues long. V dropped 0 bases and J dropped 4; count of bases not matched to a gene: 11. The germline gives CDR1 MNHEY, CDR2 SVGEGT. CDR3 amino acids: CASSYSSVRGRIYGYTF. The CDR3 DNA follows: TGTGCCAGCAGTTACTCGAGTGTTAGGGGGCGAATCTATGGCTACACCTTC.

In DNA, the CDR3 is TGTGCCAGCTCACCTCCGTTAGACAGGAACACTGAAGCTTTCTTT. Encoded protein: CASSPPLDRNTEAFF. V usage is TRBV18 and J usage is TRBJ1-1, with TRBD1 as a possible D gene (5 bases). Per the germline V gene, CDR1 is KGHSH and CDR2 is LQKENI. V lost 3 bases to trimming and J lost 1 base, with 12 bases between them. CDR3 size: 15 residues.

This chain links TRBV9 with TRBJ1-2; 8 bases fit TRBD1. The CDR3 runs 15 residues. The V segment lost 6 bases and the J segment 5 bases; nucleotides outside the gene matches: 12. Germline V gene sequence: CDR1 SGDLS, CDR2 YYNGEE. CDR3 region: CASTRTGRGWYGYTF. In DNA form, the CDR3 reads TGTGCCAGCACCAGGACAGGGAGAGGTTGGTATGGCTACACCTTC.

This chain joins TRBV5-8 and TRBJ2-7, with 9 bases fitting TRBD2. Germline values: CDR1 SGHTS, CDR2 YDEGEE. J was trimmed by 3 bases and V by 2 bases; bases with no gene match: 6. The CDR3 is 15 amino acids. CDR3 sequence (DNA): TGTGCCAGCAGCTTCCTGGCGGGGGGGATCTACGAGCAGTACTTC. The encoded protein is CASSFLAGGIYEQYF. Based on the CDR3 plus reference TRBV5-8 and TRBJ2-7, the full variable domain is EAGVTQSPTHLIKTRGQQATLRCSPISGHTSVYWYQQALGLGLQFLLWYDEGEERNRGNFPPRFSGRQFPNYSSELNVNALELEDSALYLCASSFLAGGIYEQYFGPGTRLTVT.

The chain is built from TRBV7-8 and TRBJ2-2; 11 bases agree with TRBD2. Germline CDR1 is SGHVS and CDR2 is FQNEAQ. The CDR3 has 16 amino acids. V shed 1 base, J shed 3 bases, and the junction held 1 base outside the gene matches. CDR3: CASSLVGLADTGELFF. CDR3 coding DNA: TGTGCCAGCAGCTTAGTGGGACTAGCGGACACCGGGGAGCTGTTTTTT.

The chain uses TRBV15 and TRBJ1-1; D is perhaps TRBD1 (6 bases). This CDR3 region has 14 residues. Deletions cut 1 base from V and 11 bases from J, with 17 bases between. Germline V lookup: CDR1 LNHNV, CDR2 YYDKDF (reference sequence). CDR3: CATSRGRGTLEAFF. The CDR3 DNA is TGTGCCACCAGCAGAGGAAGGGGGACGCTGGAGGCTTTCTTT.

This clone occurred once. The rearrangement links TRBV30 to TRBJ2-1, with D possibly TRBD2 on 6 matching bases. The CDR3 has 16 residues. V was trimmed by 3 bases and J by 0 bases, leaving 15 bases between them. Per the germline V gene, CDR1 is GTSNPN and CDR2 is SVGIG (reference sequence). The CDR3 DNA follows: TGTGCCTGGAGGGGACTCAGGTCCAGCTCCTACAATGAGCAGTTCTTC. Its protein is CAWRGLRSSSYNEQFF.

This clone turned up a few times. V and J are TRBV14 and TRBJ2-3, with 11 bases that match TRBD2. V was clipped by 3 bases and J by 0 bases; unmatched bases: 8. The CDR3 runs to 18 residues. The germline V gene encodes CDR1 SGHDN and CDR2 FVKESK. DNA for the CDR3: TGTGCCAGCAGCCACCGTAGCGGGAGGGCCTCTAGCACAGATACGCAGTATTTT. This codes for CASSHRSGRASSTDTQYF.